This entry lists 18 T cell receptor beta chains sequenced from one sample in a study of T cell responses to AZD1222 COVID-19 vaccine. Sequencing used immunoSEQ multiplex PCR; TCRdb keeps in-frame clones, though not all of them. In the table there are 150,000 to 200,000 clones, 85% to 95% of which are singletons. The sample here was peripheral blood, taken on day 0 of AZD1222 vaccination. These receptors were taken from an adult in good health.

This rearrangement joins TRBV11-3 to TRBJ2-1; D not resolved. The germline V and J ends were trimmed by 1 base and 4 bases, with 2 bases remaining between them. The CDR3 has 12 amino acids. Germline V lookup: CDR1 SGHNT, CDR2 YENEEA. DNA of the CDR3: TGTGCCAGCAGCTTAGTATACAATGAGCAGTTCTTC. It codes for CASSLVYNEQFF.

V usage is TRBV5-1 and J usage is TRBJ1-1; D uncertain. Germline V gives CDR1 SGHRS, CDR2 YFSETQ. This CDR3 is built from 14 residues. V lost 0 bases and J 1 base, leaving 7 bases between the germline ends. The DNA of the CDR3 is TGCGCCAGCAGCTTGGACACTTCGAACACTGAAGCTTTCTTT. Amino acid sequence: CASSLDTSNTEAFF.

This chain links TRBV4-1 with TRBJ1-2; D remains ambiguous. The CDR3 loop spans 15 amino acids. Germline V gene sequence: CDR1 MGHRA, CDR2 YSYEKL. Trimming took off 4 bases at V and 2 bases at J, with 14 bases between the two ends. The CDR3 DNA sequence: TGCGCCAGCAGCCGACGAAAGGACGCAAACTATGGCTACACCTTC. This codes for CASSRRKDANYGYTF.

Regarding this clone: Other nucleotide sequences from this sample produce the same CDR3. The J gene is TRBJ2-7, the V gene TRBV6-5, with 8 bases lining up with TRBD1. This CDR3 comprises 14 residues. Trimming took 5 bases from V and 3 from J; bases not matched to a gene: 6. Looked up from germline, CDR1 is MNHEY and CDR2 is SVGAGI. The CDR3: CASSPSGGGYEQYF. CDR3 in DNA: TGTGCCAGCAGTCCATCAGGGGGCGGCTACGAGCAGTACTTC.

The table lists this clone with a count of one. V is TRBV11-2 and J is TRBJ2-2; no definite D call. The CDR3 sequence is 11 residues long. Trimming removed 5 bases from V and 6 bases from J, with 4 bases in between. Germline values: CDR1 SGHAT, CDR2 FQNNGV. CDR3 sequence reads: CASSPPGELFF. As DNA, the CDR3 is TGTGCCAGCAGCCCCCCCGGGGAGCTGTTTTTT. Full variable domain (rest looked up from reference TRBV11-2 and TRBJ2-2): EAGVAQSPRYKIIEKRQSVAFWCNPISGHATLYWYQQILGQGPKLLIQFQNNGVVDDSQLPKDRFSAERLKGVDSTLKIQPAKLEDSAVYLCASSPPGELFFGEGSRLTVL.

The chain joins TRBV6-4 to TRBJ2-4; D gene unclear. The CDR3 has 13 amino acids. V lost 4 bases and J 6 bases, leaving 10 bases between the germline ends. Germline CDR1 is MRHNA and CDR2 is SNTAGT. The CDR3 DNA sequence: TGTGCCAGCAGTGTCTCTCCCCGAAACATTCAGTACTTC. Amino acids: CASSVSPRNIQYF.

The chain joins TRBV19 to TRBJ2-1; TRBD2 matches at 9 bases. V trimming: 5 bases; J trimming: 5 bases; junction bases outside the gene matches: 7. The germline CDR1 and CDR2 sequences are LNHDA and SQIVND (reference sequence). The CDR3 sequence is 15 residues long. This chain's CDR3 is CASSVLAGTNNEQFF. The CDR3, as DNA: TGTGCCAGTAGTGTCCTAGCGGGAACAAACAATGAGCAGTTCTTC.

V usage is TRBV5-6 and J usage is TRBJ1-2; 10 bases align to TRBD1. The CDR3 sequence is 16 residues long. Germline V gene data show CDR1 as SGHDT and CDR2 as YYEEEE. J was trimmed by 6 bases and V by 4 bases; bases with no gene match: 12. The CDR3 nucleotides are TGTGCCAGCAGCCCGGCCTCTGGACAGGGGGTGAATGGCTACACCTTC. Translated, it gives CASSPASGQGVNGYTF. Variable domain in full (rest from reference TRBV5-6 and TRBJ1-2): DAGVTQSPTHLIKTRGQQVTLRCSPKSGHDTVSWYQQALGQGPQFIFQYYEEEERQRGNFPDRFSGHQFPNYSSELNVNALLLGDSALYLCASSPASGQGVNGYTFGSGTRLTVV.

V and J are TRBV5-5 and TRBJ2-2; 7 bases are shared with TRBD1. V gave up 0 bases and J gave up 7 bases; unmatched junction bases: 9. In germline, CDR1 is SGHKS, CDR2 YYEKEE (reference sequence). The CDR3 covers 16 residues. The CDR3 protein is CASSLVGQANGGELFF. The CDR3, as DNA: TGTGCCAGCAGCTTGGTCGGACAGGCCAACGGCGGGGAGCTGTTTTTT.

This chain links TRBV25-1 with TRBJ1-4; D gene ambiguous. Germline-derived CDR1 and CDR2 are MGHDK and SYGVNS. V was clipped by 3 bases and J by 8 bases, with 10 bases between them. There are 13 residues in the CDR3. The CDR3 DNA reads TGTGCCAGCAGTGATCGTCGTGCCGAAAAACTGTTTTTT. Amino acid sequence: CASSDRRAEKLFF.

V usage is TRBV5-1 and J usage is TRBJ2-1, with 11 bases matching TRBD2. The CDR3 is 17 amino acids. With V trimmed by 8 bases and J by 0 bases, 10 bases remained unmatched. Germline CDR1 reads SGHRS; CDR2 reads YFSETQ. CDR3 protein: CASGIAGGPGSYNEQFF. DNA for the CDR3: TGCGCCAGTGGAATAGCGGGAGGGCCGGGCTCCTACAATGAGCAGTTCTTC.

The chain has TRBV18 and TRBJ2-5, with no clear D. Trimming removed 2 bases from V and 8 bases from J, with 21 bases in between. Germline V gene data show CDR1 as KGHSH and CDR2 as LQKENI. This CDR3 spans 16 amino acids. Here the CDR3 DNA reads TGTGCCAGCTCACCAGAGCTAATGACTGTAGATTTAACCCAGTACTTC. This encodes CASSPELMTVDLTQYF. Full variable domain (missing parts from reference TRBV18 and TRBJ2-5): NAGVMQNPRHLVRRRGQEARLRCSPMKGHSHVYWYRQLPEEGLKFMVYLQKENIIDESGMPKERFSAEFPKEGPSILRIQQVVRGDSAAYFCASSPELMTVDLTQYFGPGTRLLVL.

The V gene is TRBV2, the J gene TRBJ2-1; D remains unclear. From germline, CDR1 is SNHLY and CDR2 FYNNEI. V lost 4 bases to trimming and J lost 8 bases, with 15 bases between them. The CDR3 contains 14 residues. The CDR3 region is CASSAEKGPHEQFF. The CDR3 nucleotides read TGTGCCAGCAGTGCGGAGAAAGGACCACATGAGCAGTTCTTC.

This chain uses TRBV19 with TRBJ2-3; D possibly corresponds to TRBD2 (5 bases). The V gene's germline CDR1 is LNHDA and CDR2 SQIVND (reference sequence). This CDR3 contains 15 residues. Trimming removed 5 bases from V and 0 bases from J, with 12 bases in between. This CDR3 reads CASSPGITSTDTQYF. The CDR3 DNA reads as TGTGCCAGTAGTCCGGGAATTACTAGCACAGATACGCAGTATTTT.

The chain couples TRBV10-3 to TRBJ2-1; a possible D gene is TRBD1 (6 bases). Per the germline V gene, CDR1 is ENHRY and CDR2 is SYGVKD. V lost 4 bases, J lost 3 bases, and 13 bases lay in between. The CDR3 contains 15 residues. CDR3 sequence reads: CAISGAKQGYNEQFF. For the CDR3, the DNA is TGTGCCATCAGTGGTGCTAAACAGGGCTACAATGAGCAGTTCTTC.

J is TRBJ1-2 and V is TRBV19, with D possibly TRBD1 on 6 matching bases. The CDR3 totals 12 residues. Trimming shortened V by 9 bases and J by 0 bases, and 8 bases separated the two germline ends. The germline CDR1 and CDR2 sequences are LNHDA and SQIVND (reference sequence). This CDR3 is CASGTPNYGYTF. In nucleotides, the CDR3 is TGTGCCAGCGGGACACCTAACTATGGCTACACCTTC.

This chain uses TRBV27 with TRBJ1-6; 7 bases agree with TRBD1. Germline values: CDR1 MNHEY, CDR2 SMNVEV (reference sequence). Unmatched junction bases numbered 2, after V lost 6 bases and J lost 6 bases. This CDR3 contains 13 residues. DNA of the CDR3: TGTGCCAGCAGATGGGACAGTAATTCACCCCTCCACTTT. Translated, it gives CASRWDSNSPLHF.

This chain joins TRBV29-1 and TRBJ1-2; D unresolved. Germline CDR1 SQVTM, CDR2 ANQGSEA. Between the trimmed V and J ends, which lost 1 base and 7 bases, there was a span of 7 bases. This CDR3 is 11 amino acids long. This chain's CDR3 is CSVEAGFGYTF. The CDR3 nucleotides read TGCAGCGTTGAAGCCGGTTTTGGCTACACCTTC.